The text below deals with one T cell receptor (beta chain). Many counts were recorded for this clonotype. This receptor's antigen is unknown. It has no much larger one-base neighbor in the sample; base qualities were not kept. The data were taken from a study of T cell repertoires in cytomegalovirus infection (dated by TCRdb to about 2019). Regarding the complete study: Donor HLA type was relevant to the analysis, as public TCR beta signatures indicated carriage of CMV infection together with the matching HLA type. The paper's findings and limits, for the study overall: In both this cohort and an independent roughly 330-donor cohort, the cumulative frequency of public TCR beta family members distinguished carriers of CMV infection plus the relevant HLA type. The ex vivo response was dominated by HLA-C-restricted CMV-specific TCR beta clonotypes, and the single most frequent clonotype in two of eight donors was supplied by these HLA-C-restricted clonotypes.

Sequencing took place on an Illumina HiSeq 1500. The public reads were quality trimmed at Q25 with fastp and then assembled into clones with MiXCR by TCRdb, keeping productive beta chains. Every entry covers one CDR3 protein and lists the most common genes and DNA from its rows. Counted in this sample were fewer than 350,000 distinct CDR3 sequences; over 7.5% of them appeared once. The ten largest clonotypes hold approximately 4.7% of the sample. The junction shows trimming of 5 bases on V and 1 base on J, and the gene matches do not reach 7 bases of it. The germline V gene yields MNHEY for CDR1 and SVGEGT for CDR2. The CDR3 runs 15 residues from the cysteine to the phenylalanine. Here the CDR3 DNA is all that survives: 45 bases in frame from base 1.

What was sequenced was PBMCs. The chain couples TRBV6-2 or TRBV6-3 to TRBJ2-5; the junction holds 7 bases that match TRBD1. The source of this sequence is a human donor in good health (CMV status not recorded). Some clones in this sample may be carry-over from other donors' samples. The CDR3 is CASSRRDSAQETQYF. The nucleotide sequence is TGTGCCAGCAGTCGACGGGACAGCGCCCAAGAGACCCAGTACTTC.